These 32 T cell receptor beta chains were sequenced from one sample in a study of blood T cells in healthy people across ages. Combining a sample-barcoded 5' primer with a J-beta primer mix, a second PCR ran for roughly 7 to 11 cycles. TCRdb redid the calling of the 5' RACE reads with MiXCR, one entry per CDR3 protein. The table lists about 1.6 million distinct CDR3 sequences, about 32% of them singletons. Input material: blood. Receptors originate from a woman aged 25-40 years in good health.

The rearrangement joins TRBV20-1 to TRBJ1-5; TRBD1 might be the D (6 bases). V lost 3 bases and J lost 6, with 15 bases in between. From germline, CDR1 is DFQATT and CDR2 SNEGSKA (reference sequence). The CDR3 runs to 14 residues. The CDR3 spells CSASGGAMGQPQHF. DNA of the CDR3: TGCAGTGCTAGCGGGGGGGCTATGGGTCAGCCCCAGCATTTT.

This clonotype was seen more than once but under ten times. The chain recombines TRBV20-1 with TRBJ2-5, with D maybe TRBD1 (6 bases). Germline V gives CDR1 DFQATT, CDR2 SNEGSKA (reference sequence). The CDR3 spans 13 residues. Trimming pared 5 bases from V and 5 bases from J, leaving 15 bases between. CDR3 sequence reads: CSAGYRELETQYF. CDR3 bases: TGCAGTGCTGGATACAGGGAATTGGAGACCCAGTACTTC.

The table lists this clonotype with a few counts. The genes are TRBV20-1 and TRBJ2-1, with D possibly being TRBD2 (6 bases). Germline values: CDR1 DFQATT, CDR2 SNEGSKA (reference sequence). The germline V and J ends were trimmed by 6 bases and 0 bases, with 15 bases remaining between them. CDR3 length: 15 amino acids. The CDR3 reads CSAGAMRGSYNEQFF. CDR3 bases: TGCAGTGCCGGCGCGATGCGGGGCTCCTACAATGAGCAGTTCTTC.

The rearrangement links TRBV4-1 to TRBJ2-3, with D perhaps matching TRBD2 (6 bases). V was trimmed by 4 bases and J by 0 bases, leaving 14 bases between them. The germline CDR1 and CDR2 sequences are MGHRA and YSYEKL. There are 16 residues in the CDR3. CDR3 sequence reads: CASSRLGGKSTDTQYF. Here the CDR3 DNA reads TGCGCCAGCAGCCGACTCGGGGGTAAGAGCACAGATACGCAGTATTTT.

The chain joins TRBV7-9 to TRBJ2-5; D is unresolved. Germline CDR1 is SEHNR and CDR2 is FQNEAQ (reference sequence). CDR3 length: 19 amino acids. Trimming removed 5 bases at V and 1 base at J, with 26 bases between. The CDR3 region is CASSPLSAPFLKSQETQYF. In DNA, the CDR3 is TGTGCCAGCAGCCCGTTGTCGGCTCCTTTCCTCAAGTCCCAAGAGACCCAGTACTTC.

This clonotype has more than one count but fewer than ten. The chain links TRBV24-1 to TRBJ1-5; TRBD1 agrees at 8 bases. This CDR3 spans 15 amino acids. J gave up 4 bases and V 5 bases, and 6 bases lay outside the gene matches. CDR1 is KGHDR, CDR2 SFDVKD, per germline. CDR3 loop: CATSGGTGTNQPQHF. CDR3 DNA sequence: TGTGCCACCAGTGGTGGGACAGGAACTAATCAGCCCCAGCATTTT.

Concerning this clonotype itself: A junction end diverges from the germline sequence, so it may reflect a read error. This sequence joins TRBV20-1 and TRBJ2-6; 7 nucleotides line up with TRBD1. The germline CDR1 and CDR2 sequences are DFQATT and SNEGSKA (reference sequence). This CDR3 is built from 14 residues. As DNA, the CDR3 is TGCAGTGCCTCTAGGGGGCATGGGGCCAACGTCCGGACTTTC. Amino acids: CSASRGHGANVRTF.

Concerning this clonotype: This may be a read error, as it is one base from a much larger clone. The J gene is TRBJ2-7, the V gene TRBV29-1; 10 nucleotides line up with TRBD1. CDR3 length equals 14 residues. The germline gives CDR1 SQVTM, CDR2 ANQGSEA. Here the CDR3 DNA reads TGCGGCGTCTATTCTGACAGGGGGCCCTACGAGCAGTACTTC. It translates to CGVYSDRGPYEQYF.

In this sample, this clonotype turned up a few times. V usage is TRBV20-1 and J usage is TRBJ2-7, with unresolved D. V lost 7 bases, J lost 0 bases, and 7 bases lay in between. This CDR3 has 11 amino acids. Germline V gene sequence: CDR1 DFQATT, CDR2 SNEGSKA (reference sequence). The CDR3 bases are TGCAGTGGTCAGATCTCCTACGAGCAGTACTTC. This sequence encodes CSGQISYEQYF.

There are many counts of this clonotype. At one boundary the junction diverges from the germline segment, which might be a read error. In DNA, the CDR3 is TGCGCCAGCAGCTTAGGAACCAACTCCTACGAGCAGTACTTC. Encoded protein: CASSLGTNSYEQYF. The rearrangement links TRBV13 to TRBJ2-7, with D hard to call. Germline V gene data show CDR1 as PRHDT and CDR2 as FYEKMQ (reference sequence). The CDR3 is 14 residues long.

The V gene is TRBV20-1, the J gene TRBJ2-1; D may be TRBD2 (6 bases). There are 15 residues in the CDR3. V was trimmed by 2 bases and J by 0 bases, leaving 11 bases between them. Germline assignment: CDR1 DFQATT and CDR2 SNEGSKA (reference sequence). Here the CDR3 DNA reads TGCAGTGCTAGACTACTAGCCGGCTCCTACAATGAGCAGTTCTTC. Its protein is CSARLLAGSYNEQFF.

This clonotype has only a few counts. J is TRBJ1-4 and V is TRBV5-1, with TRBD1 as a possible D gene (6 bases). Trimming left V 0 bases short and J 7 bases short, with 13 bases between. Germline V gene data show CDR1 as SGHRS and CDR2 as YFSETQ. The CDR3 runs to 15 residues. This CDR3 is CASSLGLQGGEKLFF. CDR3 nucleotides: TGCGCCAGCAGCTTGGGTCTTCAAGGGGGTGAAAAACTGTTTTTT.

This clonotype was observed a handful of times. The rearrangement joins TRBV18 to TRBJ1-5, with TRBD1 identical over 8 bases. V lost 3 bases to trimming and J lost 1 base; unmatched junction nucleotides: 8. Germline lookup yields CDR1 KGHSH and CDR2 LQKENI. The CDR3 loop spans 17 amino acids. The CDR3 nucleotides read TGTGCCAGCTCACCTCAGGGGGCCAGGATGAGCAATCAGCCCCAGCATTTT. This codes for CASSPQGARMSNQPQHF.

Of note for this clonotype: One base away lies a much larger clone, so this may be a sequencing read error. The V gene is TRBV5-1, the J gene TRBJ2-1, with D unresolved. Germline loops: CDR1 SGHRS, CDR2 YFSETQ. This CDR3 is 15 amino acids long. The CDR3 reads CVSSLGSFSNNEQFF. The CDR3 bases are TGCGTCAGCAGCTTGGGAAGTTTCTCAAACAATGAGCAGTTCTTC.

Only a few counts were recorded for this clonotype. The chain links TRBV6-1 to TRBJ2-5; 9 bases agree with TRBD2. The J call is in doubt because the DNA end fits TRBJ2-7 better. CDR3 length equals 14 residues. Germline V gene data show CDR1 as MNHNS and CDR2 as SASEGT. The CDR3 DNA sequence: TGTGCCAGCAACGAGCGGGGGGCTTCCTACGAGCAGTACTTC. Its translation: CASNERGASYEQYF.

Turning to this clonotype: A much larger clone is a single base away; this may be a read error. The gene calls are TRBV9 and TRBJ2-1; D remains ambiguous. The length of the CDR3 is 12 residues. V lost 0 bases, J lost 4 bases, and 2 bases lay in between. Per germline, CDR1 SGDLS and CDR2 YYNGEE. DNA for the CDR3: TGTGCCAGCAGCGTAGAGTACAATGAGCAGTTCTTC. Translation: CASSVEYNEQFF.

In this sample, this clonotype turned up a few times. V gene TRBV18 combines with J gene TRBJ2-3; D is uncertain. V was cut by 8 bases and J by 0 bases, with 9 bases left in between. The CDR3 extends over 13 amino acids. Germline V gene sequence: CDR1 KGHSH, CDR2 LQKENI. The CDR3 DNA reads as TGTGCCAGCCTCCAACAAAGCACAGATACGCAGTATTTT. This sequence encodes CASLQQSTDTQYF.

This chain joins TRBV6-1 and TRBJ2-5; D is uncertain. In germline, CDR1 is MNHNS, CDR2 SASEGT. The CDR3 has 14 residues. The V end was cut by 10 bases, the J end by 4 bases, with 19 bases between. The CDR3 protein is CATNPSVDLETQYF. The CDR3 nucleotides are TGTGCCACCAATCCTTCAGTAGATTTAGAGACCCAGTACTTC.

The CDR3 DNA sequence: TGCGCCAGCAGCTTTACCCAGAATGAGCAGTTCTTC. This sequence encodes CASSFTQNEQFF. The chain couples TRBV5-1 to TRBJ2-1, with D unresolved. In germline, CDR1 is SGHRS, CDR2 YFSETQ. Trimming cost V 2 bases and J 7 bases, with 7 bases left between them. This CDR3 is built from 12 residues. Full variable domain (missing parts from reference TRBV5-1 and TRBJ2-1): KAGVTQTPRYLIKTRGQQVTLSCSPISGHRSVSWYQQTPGQGLQFLFEYFSETQRNKGNFPGRFSGRQFSNSRSEMNVSTLELGDSALYLCASSFTQNEQFFGPGTRLTVL.

This clonotype was seen only a few times. The J gene is TRBJ1-1, the V gene TRBV6-2 or TRBV6-3; a weak D match, TRBD1 (5 bases). Trimming left V 6 bases short and J 4 bases short, with 9 bases between. The CDR3 runs 12 residues. In germline, CDR1 is MNHEY, CDR2 SVGEGT. The CDR3 spells CASRERGTEAFF. CDR3 bases: TGTGCCAGCAGGGAAAGGGGCACTGAAGCTTTCTTT.

V gene TRBV25-1 combines with J gene TRBJ1-4; no clear D gene. The CDR3 is made up of 13 amino acids. Per germline, CDR1 MGHDK and CDR2 SYGVNS. Trimming removed 1 base from V and 7 bases from J, with 7 bases in between. The CDR3 protein is CASSESGSEKLFF. In DNA, the CDR3 is TGTGCCAGCAGTGAATCGGGTAGTGAAAAACTGTTTTTT.

This chain joins TRBV30 and TRBJ1-2; tentatively, D is TRBD1 (5 bases). The V gene's germline CDR1 is GTSNPN and CDR2 SVGIG (reference sequence). Trimming took off 2 bases at V and 0 bases at J, with 10 bases between the two ends. The CDR3 is 14 residues long. The CDR3: CAWSSGAPNYGYTF. CDR3 bases: TGTGCCTGGAGTTCCGGGGCACCTAACTATGGCTACACCTTC.

This clonotype was seen a few times. This chain links TRBV20-1 with TRBJ2-4, with TRBD1 matching over 7 bases. The DNA end lines up better with TRBJ2-7; the J call may be wrong. The CDR3 contains 14 residues. Germline assignment: CDR1 DFQATT and CDR2 SNEGSKA (reference sequence). The CDR3 nucleotides read TGCAGTGCTCGCAAGGACAGGTATCCCTACGAGCAGTACTTC. Residues: CSARKDRYPYEQYF.

This chain joins TRBV13 and TRBJ2-7, with 7 bases fitting TRBD2. CDR1 and CDR2 (germline): PRHDT, FYEKMQ (reference sequence). CDR3 length: 15 amino acids. V lost 6 bases and J lost 0; bases outside the gene matches: 8. In nucleotides, the CDR3 is TGTGCCAGCAGTGCTCTCGGGGGGAGCTCCTACGAGCAGTACTTC. Its translation is CASSALGGSSYEQYF.

The table lists this clonotype with a few counts. The chain combines TRBV14 with TRBJ1-1; D is possibly TRBD1 (6 bases). Germline CDR1 is SGHDN and CDR2 is FVKESK. Trimming took 4 bases from V and 5 from J, leaving 14 bases between them. This CDR3 has 14 amino acids. DNA of the CDR3: TGTGCCAGCAGCCTGGCCCAGGGGATTACTGAAGCTTTCTTT. Translated: CASSLAQGITEAFF.

In nucleotides, the CDR3 is TGCAGCGTTGAAGAAAGGGACGGAACCTTCTATGGCTACACCTTC. It is translated as CSVEERDGTFYGYTF. The chain links TRBV29-1 to TRBJ1-2; tentatively, D is TRBD1 (5 bases). V was trimmed by 0 bases and J by 4 bases, leaving 15 bases between them. The CDR3 extends over 15 amino acids. CDR1 and CDR2 (germline): SQVTM, ANQGSEA.

The chain uses TRBV4-2 and TRBJ2-7, with D hard to call. Trimming took off 3 bases at V and 2 bases at J, with 11 bases between the two ends. This CDR3 is built from 14 residues. CDR1 is LGHNA and CDR2 is YNFKEQ in the germline V gene. For the CDR3, the DNA is TGTGCCAGCAGCCAGTCGGTGCTAGCCTACGAGCAGTACTTC. Its protein product is CASSQSVLAYEQYF.

This clonotype has a count of ten or more. The chain employs TRBV7-9 and TRBJ1-2; 9 nucleotides align to TRBD1. Germline assignment: CDR1 SEHNR and CDR2 FQNEAQ (reference sequence). The CDR3 length is 14 residues. Germline trimming cut 3 bases from V and 7 bases from J; bases unmatched to any gene: 6. DNA for the CDR3: TGTGCCAGCAGCTTTGCTACAGGGGGCTCTGGCTACACCTTC. Amino acids: CASSFATGGSGYTF.

This clonotype was picked up a small number of times. The chain is built from TRBV20-1 and TRBJ2-4, with 10 bases identical to TRBD2. Trimming took 0 bases from V and 6 from J; bases not matched to a gene: 11. The CDR3 contains 17 residues. The germline V gene encodes CDR1 DFQATT and CDR2 SNEGSKA (reference sequence). CDR3 in amino acids: CSARDPSGGPSVNIQYF. In nucleotides, the CDR3 is TGCAGTGCTAGAGATCCTAGCGGGGGCCCAAGTGTAAACATTCAGTACTTC.

Here the CDR3 reads CASSGDRLSYEQYF. Written as DNA, the CDR3 is TGTGCCAGCAGCGGAGACAGGCTCTCCTACGAGCAGTACTTC. This sequence joins TRBV7-2 and TRBJ2-7, with D possibly being TRBD1 (6 bases). The CDR3 sequence is 14 residues long. Trimming took 5 bases from V and 0 from J, leaving 11 bases between them. In germline, CDR1 is SGHTA, CDR2 FQGNSA.

This clonotype was seen a few times. This chain uses TRBV7-6 with TRBJ2-1, with 7 bases identical to TRBD1. Germline-derived CDR1 and CDR2 are SGHVS and FNYEAQ. Trimming cost V 5 bases and J 8 bases; bases outside gene matches: 6. CDR3 length equals 13 residues. CDR3 amino acids: CASSVDREDEQFF. The CDR3 DNA follows: TGTGCCAGCAGCGTAGACAGGGAAGATGAGCAGTTCTTC.

There are a few counts of this clonotype. The chain employs TRBV29-1 and TRBJ2-3; D is tentatively TRBD1 or TRBD2 (5 bases each). V was cut by 1 base and J by 0 bases, with 14 bases left in between. Germline values: CDR1 SQVTM, CDR2 ANQGSEA. This CDR3 has 16 residues. The CDR3 sequence is CSVEGGRQSSTDTQYF. CDR3 in DNA: TGCAGCGTTGAAGGTGGGAGACAGTCTAGCACAGATACGCAGTATTTT.